Presented here are 25 T cell receptor beta chains from one specimen sequenced in a study of identical twins. TCRdb called the 5' RACE reads again in MiXCR, with one record for every CDR3 protein. Counted here are about 1.7 million distinct CDR3 sequences, about 32% occurring once; the ten biggest clones make up less than 0.35%. Sequences were obtained from cord blood. The receptor source for this set is a newborn girl in good health.

The J gene is TRBJ1-2, the V gene TRBV20-1; TRBD1 aligns across 9 bases. This CDR3 region has 16 residues. V trimming: 0 bases; J trimming: 0 bases; junction bases outside the gene matches: 5. CDR1 and CDR2 from the germline V gene are DFQATT and SNEGSKA (reference sequence). The CDR3 bases are TGCAGTGCTAGAGATCACAGGGGGCGAGCTAACTATGGCTACACCTTC. This codes for CSARDHRGRANYGYTF.

V gene TRBV5-1 combines with J gene TRBJ2-5; 15 bases line up with TRBD2. Trimming cost V 4 bases and J 13 bases; bases outside gene matches: 8. Germline V gives CDR1 SGHRS, CDR2 YFSETQ. CDR3 length equals 14 residues. The CDR3 sequence: CASSLGTSGRIMYF. The CDR3 DNA is TGCGCCAGCAGCCTCGGGACTAGCGGGAGGATTATGTACTTC.

This clonotype has just a few counts. V usage is TRBV25-1 and J usage is TRBJ2-3, with D hard to call. The V end was cut by 4 bases, the J end by 8 bases, with 7 bases between. The CDR3 consists of 11 residues. The germline V gene encodes CDR1 MGHDK and CDR2 SYGVNS. The CDR3 loop reads CASSAKATQYF. The CDR3, as DNA: TGTGCCAGCAGTGCCAAGGCTACGCAGTATTTT. Full variable domain (missing parts from reference TRBV25-1 and TRBJ2-3): EADIYQTPRYLVIGTGKKITLECSQTMGHDKMYWYQQDPGMELHLIHYSYGVNSTEKGDLSSESTVSRIRTEHFPLTLESARPSHTSQYLCASSAKATQYFGPGTRLTVL.

The chain carries TRBV5-1 and TRBJ2-5; 8 bases are a match to TRBD2. With V trimmed by 5 bases and J by 4 bases, 1 base remained unmatched. Germline V gene data show CDR1 as SGHRS and CDR2 as YFSETQ. This CDR3 has 12 residues. The CDR3 region has the DNA TGCGCCAGCAGAGCGGGAGTAGAGACCCAGTACTTC. This translates into CASRAGVETQYF.

The chain joins TRBV6-6 to TRBJ2-2, with a tentative D call TRBD1 (5 bases). Trimming shortened V by 5 bases and J by 7 bases, and 8 bases separated the two germline ends. Per the germline V gene, CDR1 is MNHNY and CDR2 is SVGAGI (reference sequence). The CDR3 loop spans 12 amino acids. The CDR3 is CASSPTGGELFF. DNA for the CDR3: TGTGCCAGCAGTCCCACAGGCGGGGAGCTGTTTTTT.

The rearrangement links TRBV19 to TRBJ1-6; no reliable D call. This CDR3 contains 13 residues. The V and J ends lost 7 bases and 7 bases respectively, with 11 bases between them. The germline V gene encodes CDR1 LNHDA and CDR2 SQIVND (reference sequence). DNA for the CDR3: TGTGCCAGTACCCCCCTGACCAATTCACCCCTCCACTTT. Protein product: CASTPLTNSPLHF.

V is TRBV4-2 and J is TRBJ1-2; 7 bases map to TRBD1. The germline gives CDR1 LGHNA, CDR2 YNFKEQ. The junction had 13 bases not matched to a gene; V was cut back by 1 base and J by 2 bases. The CDR3 spans 18 residues. CDR3 nucleotide sequence: TGTGCCAGCAGCCAAGGCTGGGACAGCCAGAAGTCAAACTATGGCTACACCTTC. The encoded protein is CASSQGWDSQKSNYGYTF.

This clonotype was detected many times. V and J are TRBV3-1 and TRBJ2-4; 9 bases are shared with TRBD1. CDR3 size: 17 residues. Germline V gives CDR1 LGHDT, CDR2 YNNKEL (reference sequence). The J segment lost 0 bases and the V segment lost 4 bases, leaving 7 bases of the junction unmatched. The CDR3 sequence is CASSPYTGGLAKNIQYF. The CDR3 region has the DNA TGTGCCAGCAGCCCTTACACAGGGGGCCTAGCCAAAAACATTCAGTACTTC.

J is TRBJ2-3 and V is TRBV7-9; D may be TRBD2 (6 bases). CDR3 size: 14 residues. CDR1 and CDR2 (germline): SEHNR, FQNEAQ (reference sequence). V dropped 1 base and J dropped 10 bases, with 15 bases sitting between them. The CDR3 sequence is CASSLGAGLDAQYF. In DNA, the CDR3 is TGTGCCAGCAGCTTAGGGGCGGGATTAGACGCGCAGTATTTT. The full variable domain, its missing parts supplied by reference TRBV7-9 and TRBJ2-3, is DTGVSQNPRHKITKRGQNVTFRCDPISEHNRLYWYRQTLGQGPEFLTYFQNEAQLEKSRLLSDRFSAERPKGSFSTLEIQRTEQGDSAMYLCASSLGAGLDAQYFGPGTRLTVL.

The table lists this clonotype with a few counts. The chain combines TRBV5-1 with TRBJ2-7, with 8 bases fitting TRBD1. The trim removed 0 bases at V and 2 bases at J, leaving 7 bases unmatched. The CDR3 is made up of 16 amino acids. Per germline, CDR1 SGHRS and CDR2 YFSETQ. This CDR3 reads CASSLGLGQVAYEQYF. For the CDR3, the DNA is TGCGCCAGCAGCTTGGGTCTGGGACAGGTCGCCTACGAGCAGTACTTC. The entire variable domain, with the rest obtained from reference TRBV5-1 and TRBJ2-7, is as follows: KAGVTQTPRYLIKTRGQQVTLSCSPISGHRSVSWYQQTPGQGLQFLFEYFSETQRNKGNFPGRFSGRQFSNSRSEMNVSTLELGDSALYLCASSLGLGQVAYEQYFGPGTRLTVT.

This clonotype turned up a few times. This chain links TRBV6-5 with TRBJ2-7; D gene ambiguous. This CDR3 is 14 amino acids long. Trimming cost V 0 bases and J 3 bases, with 9 bases left between them. Germline V lookup: CDR1 MNHEY, CDR2 SVGAGI. In DNA, the CDR3 is TGTGCCAGCAGTTACTCGGAACGCATCTACGAGCAGTACTTC. The encoded protein is CASSYSERIYEQYF.

Points on this clonotype: One base away lies a much larger clone, so this may be a sequencing read error. V is TRBV4-2 and J is TRBJ2-7, with no clear D. The CDR3 has 14 residues. Germline values: CDR1 LGHNA, CDR2 YNFKEQ. The CDR3 nucleotides read TGTGCCAGCAGCCAATGGGGTTCAGGATACGGGCAGTACTTC. This gives the protein CASSQWGSGYGQYF.

The chain employs TRBV4-2 and TRBJ1-5, with no clear D. Germline CDR1 LGHNA, CDR2 YNFKEQ. CDR3 length: 12 residues. V was pared by 0 bases and J by 7 bases, with 4 bases between. DNA of the CDR3: TGTGCCAGCAGCCAAGATTACCAGCCCCAGCATTTT. Amino acid sequence: CASSQDYQPQHF.

This clonotype was found many times. The rearrangement links TRBV4-2 to TRBJ2-7; 7 bases map to TRBD2. The V gene's germline CDR1 is LGHNA and CDR2 YNFKEQ. The CDR3 is made up of 15 amino acids. Trimming took 1 base from V and 5 from J; bases not matched to a gene: 8. CDR3 DNA: TGTGCCAGCAGCCAAGTATCGGGACTAAACGACGAGCAGTACTTC. It translates to CASSQVSGLNDEQYF.

This CDR3 reads CASSGQMSATEAFF. The CDR3 coding sequence is TGTGCCAGCAGTGGCCAGATGTCGGCCACTGAAGCTTTCTTT. This chain joins TRBV25-1 and TRBJ1-1, with unresolved D. Germline V gene sequence: CDR1 MGHDK, CDR2 SYGVNS. The CDR3 runs to 14 residues. V was trimmed by 4 bases and J by 4 bases, leaving 13 bases between them.

The chain combines TRBV20-1 with TRBJ2-6, with 9 bases fitting TRBD1. The CDR3 has 18 residues. Germline V gene data show CDR1 as DFQATT and CDR2 as SNEGSKA (reference sequence). V gave up 3 bases and J gave up 0 bases; unmatched junction bases: 9. CDR3 loop: CSARSLTGGYSGANVLTF. In DNA, the CDR3 is TGCAGTGCTAGGTCGCTGACAGGGGGTTACTCTGGGGCCAACGTCCTGACTTTC.

The chain links TRBV12-3 or TRBV12-4 to TRBJ2-7, with D possibly being TRBD1 (7 bases). The V end lost 6 bases, the J end lost 4 bases, and 28 bases lay between the germline ends. The CDR3 consists of 18 residues. The CDR3 loop reads CASSYRGRLLRGLYEQYF. CDR3 DNA: TGTGCCAGCAGCTACAGGGGCCGTCTATTGAGGGGACTTTACGAGCAGTACTTC.

With respect to this clonotype: An end of the junction differs from the germline gene, which may be a read error. The chain links TRBV27 to TRBJ1-2; unclear D gene. CDR3 length equals 13 residues. Germline values: CDR1 MNHEY, CDR2 SMNVEV (reference sequence). The CDR3 region has the DNA TGTGCCAGCAGTTTATACTCTAACTATGGCCACACCTTC. Amino acid sequence: CASSLYSNYGHTF.

This clonotype showed up just a few times. The V and J genes are TRBV20-1 and TRBJ2-1, with TRBD2 as a possible D gene (6 bases). Trimming took off 5 bases at V and 5 bases at J, with 25 bases between the two ends. This CDR3 spans 17 amino acids. Germline CDR1 DFQATT, CDR2 SNEGSKA (reference sequence). The chain's CDR3 is CSAGMQLRLERNNEQFF. In DNA form, the CDR3 reads TGCAGTGCTGGGATGCAACTCAGACTAGAGAGAAACAATGAGCAGTTCTTC.

The gene calls are TRBV30 and TRBJ2-3, with 10 bases aligning to TRBD2. Unmatched junction bases numbered 5, after V lost 3 bases and J lost 2 bases. The germline CDR1 and CDR2 sequences are GTSNPN and SVGIG (reference sequence). This CDR3 contains 15 residues. The CDR3: CAWRPGLAATDTQYF. The CDR3 nucleotides read TGTGCCTGGAGGCCAGGACTAGCGGCCACAGATACGCAGTATTTT.

The chain uses TRBV20-1 and TRBJ2-5; D unresolved. Germline V gene sequence: CDR1 DFQATT, CDR2 SNEGSKA (reference sequence). V shed 0 bases and J shed 1 base, with 12 bases lying between them. The CDR3 extends over 15 amino acids. The CDR3 reads CSARDLLRSQETQYF. CDR3 in DNA: TGCAGTGCTAGAGATCTTCTGCGGTCCCAAGAGACCCAGTACTTC.

There are a few counts of this clonotype. The chain joins TRBV9 to TRBJ2-3; 10 bases map to TRBD2. Losses at the gene ends were 3 bases for V and 2 bases for J; bases not matched to a gene: 6. Germline values: CDR1 SGDLS, CDR2 YYNGEE. The CDR3 runs to 16 residues. The CDR3 bases are TGTGCCAGCAGCGCAGCGGGGGGGTCTCTCACAGATACGCAGTATTTT. It encodes CASSAAGGSLTDTQYF.

This chain joins TRBV2 and TRBJ2-3; D is perhaps TRBD1 (5 bases). This CDR3 region has 12 residues. In germline, CDR1 is SNHLY, CDR2 FYNNEI. V was pared by 10 bases and J by 6 bases, with 14 bases between. Here the CDR3 DNA reads TGTGCCACCGGTCACAAGGGGGATACGCAGTATTTT. Its translation is CATGHKGDTQYF.

The chain has TRBV12-3 or TRBV12-4 and TRBJ2-1; D gene unclear. The V and J ends lost 8 bases and 0 bases respectively, with 2 bases between them. This CDR3 region has 11 residues. CDR3 coding DNA: TGTGCCAGCCTCTCCTACAATGAGCAGTTCTTC. It codes for CASLSYNEQFF.

This chain connects TRBV20-1 to TRBJ1-2; D possibly corresponds to TRBD1 (5 bases). Germline lookup yields CDR1 DFQATT and CDR2 SNEGSKA (reference sequence). V was trimmed by 6 bases and J by 1 base, leaving 12 bases between them. There are 13 residues in the CDR3. CDR3 in amino acids: CSALTENNYGYTF. The DNA of the CDR3 is TGCAGTGCCTTGACAGAAAATAACTATGGCTACACCTTC.